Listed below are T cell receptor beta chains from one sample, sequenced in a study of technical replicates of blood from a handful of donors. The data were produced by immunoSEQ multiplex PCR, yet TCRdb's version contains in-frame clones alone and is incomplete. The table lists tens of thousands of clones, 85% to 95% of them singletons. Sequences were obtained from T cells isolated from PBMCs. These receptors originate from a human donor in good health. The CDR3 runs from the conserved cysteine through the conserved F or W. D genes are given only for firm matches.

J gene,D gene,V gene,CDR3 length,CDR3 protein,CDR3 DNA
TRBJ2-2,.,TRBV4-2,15,CASSQDWRAVGELFF,TGTGCCAGCAGCCAAGATTGGAGGGCGGTCGGGGAGCTGTTTTTT
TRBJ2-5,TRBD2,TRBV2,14,CASSETSGRETQYF,TGTGCCAGCAGTGAGACTAGCGGGAGGGAGACCCAGTACTTC
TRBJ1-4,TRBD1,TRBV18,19,CASSRRGQVTSLRNEKLFF,TGTGCCAGCTCCCGCCGGGGACAGGTTACCTCTCTTCGGAATGAAAAACTGTTTTTT
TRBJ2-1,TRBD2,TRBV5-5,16,CASSLGTSPTYNEQFF,TGTGCCAGCAGCTTGGGGACTAGTCCGACCTACAATGAGCAGTTCTTC
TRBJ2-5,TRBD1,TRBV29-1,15,CSGSRDRESRETQYF,TGCAGCGGGTCCCGGGACAGGGAGAGTAGGGAGACCCAGTACTTC
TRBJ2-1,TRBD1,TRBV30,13,CAWTRGPRSEQFF,TGTGCCTGGACCAGGGGGCCTCGGAGTGAGCAGTTCTTC
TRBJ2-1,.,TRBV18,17,CASSSISGETQYNEQFF,TGTGCCAGCTCATCTATTTCGGGGGAAACTCAATACAATGAGCAGTTCTTC
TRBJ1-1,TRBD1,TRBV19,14,CASIGQGGYTEAFF,TGTGCCAGTATAGGACAGGGGGGGTACACTGAAGCTTTCTTT
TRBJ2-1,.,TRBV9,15,CASSPGGGAVNEQFF,TGTGCCAGCAGCCCCGGAGGGGGGGCGGTCAATGAGCAGTTCTTC
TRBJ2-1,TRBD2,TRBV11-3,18,CASSLAQTSGSSYNEQFF,TGTGCCAGCAGCTTAGCCCAAACTAGCGGTAGCTCCTACAATGAGCAGTTCTTC
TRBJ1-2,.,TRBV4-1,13,CASSQDDSYGYTF,TGCGCCAGCAGCCAAGACGACAGCTATGGCTACACCTTC
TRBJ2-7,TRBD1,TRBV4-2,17,CASSQDLRGQGYYEQYF,TGTGCCAGCAGCCAAGATCTTAGGGGACAGGGATACTACGAGCAGTACTTC
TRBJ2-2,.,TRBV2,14,CASKGRPNTGELFF,TGTGCCAGCAAGGGGAGGCCGAACACCGGGGAGCTGTTTTTT
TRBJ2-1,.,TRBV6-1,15,CASSEIVSPYNEQFF,TGTGCCAGCAGTGAGATCGTCAGTCCCTACAATGAGCAGTTCTTC
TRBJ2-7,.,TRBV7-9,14,CASSLGDSRYEQYF,TGTGCCAGCAGCTTAGGGGACTCCCGCTACGAGCAGTACTTC
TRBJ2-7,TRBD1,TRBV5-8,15,CASRTGTGGSYEQYF,TGTGCCAGCAGAACCGGGACAGGGGGGAGCTACGAGCAGTACTTC
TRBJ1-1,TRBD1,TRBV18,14,CASSPQQGTTEAFF,TGTGCCAGCTCACCACAACAGGGGACAACTGAAGCTTTCTTT